One and the same sample provided the 30 T cell receptor beta chains below, sequenced in a study of cytomegalovirus exposure and HLA in healthy donors. Libraries were prepared by immunoSEQ multiplex PCR; TCRdb keeps only in-frame clonotypes and omits some of them. The sample yields 200,000 to 300,000 clones, 86% seen once. The sample was PBMCs. The receptor set was obtained from a woman aged 30 to 39 in good health and CMV-seropositive.

Turning to this clone: Sequence at one end of the junction differs from germline and may be a read error. The genes are TRBV28 and TRBJ2-1; 8 bases are shared with TRBD1. Looked up from germline, CDR1 is MDHEN and CDR2 is SYDVKM. CDR3 length equals 10 residues. The CDR3 DNA follows: TGTGCCGTACAGGGGGTCGGTCGAGTCTTC. This translates into CAVQGVGRVF.

V is TRBV27 and J is TRBJ2-1; 7 nucleotides line up with TRBD2. The CDR3 is 13 residues long. The germline V gene encodes CDR1 MNHEY and CDR2 SMNVEV (reference sequence). The J segment lost 4 bases and the V segment lost 6 bases, leaving 3 bases of the junction unmatched. The CDR3 loop reads CASRTSRYNEQFF. CDR3 coding DNA: TGTGCCAGCAGGACTAGCAGGTACAATGAGCAGTTCTTC.

This clone has a handful of counts. The chain recombines TRBV6-6 with TRBJ1-5; no firm D call. The CDR3 consists of 15 residues. Trimming shortened V by 0 bases and J by 1 base, and 7 bases separated the two germline ends. In germline, CDR1 is MNHNY, CDR2 SVGAGI (reference sequence). CDR3 in amino acids: CASSYSPQSNQPQHF. DNA for the CDR3: TGTGCCAGCAGTTACTCCCCCCAGAGCAATCAGCCCCAGCATTTT.

This clone appeared a single time. The gene calls are TRBV27 and TRBJ1-5; 9 positions agree with TRBD1. The CDR3 sequence is 14 residues long. Trimming cost V 5 bases and J 5 bases; bases outside gene matches: 4. Germline V gene sequence: CDR1 MNHEY, CDR2 SMNVEV (reference sequence). The CDR3 DNA follows: TGTGCCAGCAGTAGGGACAGGGTTGATCAGCCCCAGCATTTT. Its translation: CASSRDRVDQPQHF.

This clone was seen just once. The CDR3 DNA is TGTGCCAGCAGCTACACTAGCGGGAGAGGTACAGATACGCAGTATTTT. It yields the protein CASSYTSGRGTDTQYF. The chain links TRBV2 to TRBJ2-3; TRBD2 matches at 11 bases. Germline V gene lookup returns CDR1 SNHLY and CDR2 FYNNEI. V lost 6 bases, J lost 3 bases, and 8 bases stayed unmatched. There are 16 residues in the CDR3.

The chain combines TRBV7-9 with TRBJ2-5, with D possibly being TRBD1 (6 bases). Trimming stripped 5 bases from V and 2 bases from J, with 12 bases between. Germline-derived CDR1 and CDR2 are SEHNR and FQNEAQ (reference sequence). This CDR3 contains 14 residues. The CDR3 region has the DNA TGTGCCAGCAGCCGACGGACAGATCAAGAGACCCAGTACTTC. Encoded protein: CASSRRTDQETQYF.

This chain connects TRBV29-1 to TRBJ2-3; 10 positions agree with TRBD2. The germline CDR1 and CDR2 sequences are SQVTM and ANQGSEA. The CDR3 sequence is 17 residues long. V dropped 0 bases and J dropped 1; count of bases not matched to a gene: 7. The CDR3 nucleotides are TGCAGCGTTGAAGAAGCTAGCGGGAGTGGGGGCACAGATACGCAGTATTTT. Amino acid sequence: CSVEEASGSGGTDTQYF.

As DNA, the CDR3 is TGTGCCAGCAGTATAGCGGTCACCTACGAGCAGTACTTC. Translated: CASSIAVTYEQYF. The genes are TRBV28 and TRBJ2-7; D possibly corresponds to TRBD2 (6 bases). Germline V lookup: CDR1 MDHEN, CDR2 SYDVKM. V lost 5 bases to trimming and J lost 2 bases, with 10 bases between them. The CDR3 loop spans 13 amino acids.

The chain links TRBV5-6 to TRBJ1-4; unclear D gene. The V gene lost 3 bases and the J gene lost 5 bases, with 8 bases spanning the gap. CDR1 and CDR2 from the germline V gene are SGHDT and YYEEEE. This CDR3 comprises 13 residues. This CDR3 reads CASSSEGNEKLFF. CDR3 bases: TGTGCCAGCAGCTCGGAGGGAAATGAAAAACTGTTTTTT. Full variable domain (missing parts from reference TRBV5-6 and TRBJ1-4): DAGVTQSPTHLIKTRGQQVTLRCSPKSGHDTVSWYQQALGQGPQFIFQYYEEEERQRGNFPDRFSGHQFPNYSSELNVNALLLGDSALYLCASSSEGNEKLFFGSGTQLSVL.

V and J are TRBV5-1 and TRBJ1-1, with D perhaps matching TRBD1 (6 bases). Germline V gives CDR1 SGHRS, CDR2 YFSETQ. CDR3 size: 15 residues. The ends were cut back, 0 bases at V and 2 bases at J, with 11 bases in the middle. CDR3 bases: TGCGCCAGCAGCTTGGCCGGGACACAAAACACTGAAGCTTTCTTT. It is translated as CASSLAGTQNTEAFF. The full variable domain, completed using reference TRBV5-1 and TRBJ1-1, is KAGVTQTPRYLIKTRGQQVTLSCSPISGHRSVSWYQQTPGQGLQFLFEYFSETQRNKGNFPGRFSGRQFSNSRSEMNVSTLELGDSALYLCASSLAGTQNTEAFFGQGTRLTVV.

The rearrangement uses TRBV15 and TRBJ1-4; perhaps TRBD1 as D (5 bases). Germline CDR1 is LNHNV and CDR2 is YYDKDF (reference sequence). Trimming cost V 3 bases and J 8 bases, with 13 bases left between them. The CDR3 is 14 residues long. The CDR3 sequence: CATSRDTQGEKLFF. Written as DNA, the CDR3 is TGTGCCACCAGCAGGGACACCCAAGGGGAAAAACTGTTTTTT.

The chain couples TRBV7-9 to TRBJ2-3; 10 positions match TRBD2. Per germline, CDR1 SEHNR and CDR2 FQNEAQ (reference sequence). The CDR3 sequence is 16 residues long. Trimming at V came to 1 base and at J to 0 bases, leaving 1 base not matched to a gene. This CDR3 is CASSLEAGGSTDTQYF. In DNA form, the CDR3 reads TGTGCCAGCAGCTTAGAAGCGGGAGGGAGCACAGATACGCAGTATTTT.

The chain employs TRBV11-2 and TRBJ1-1; D remains unclear. The V gene's germline CDR1 is SGHAT and CDR2 FQNNGV. This CDR3 comprises 13 residues. Trimming removed 2 bases from V and 3 bases from J, with 7 bases in between. The CDR3 loop reads CASSLTVHTEAFF. In DNA form, the CDR3 reads TGTGCCAGCAGCTTAACGGTGCACACTGAAGCTTTCTTT.

The genes are TRBV9 and TRBJ2-1, with TRBD1 matching 10 bases. Germline trimming cut 4 bases from V and 12 bases from J; bases unmatched to any gene: 13. CDR3 length: 15 amino acids. Germline values: CDR1 SGDLS, CDR2 YYNGEE. DNA of the CDR3: TGTGCCAGCAGCCCCGACAGGGGGCGCACGGGTGGGCAGTTCTTC. Translating it yields CASSPDRGRTGGQFF.

J is TRBJ2-5 and V is TRBV9; 14 bases are a match to TRBD2. Germline trimming cut 3 bases from V and 4 bases from J; bases unmatched to any gene: 5. The CDR3 spans 16 residues. The germline gives CDR1 SGDLS, CDR2 YYNGEE. CDR3 nucleotides: TGTGCCAGCAGCGCGGACGGACTAGCGGGAGGAGAGACCCAGTACTTC. It codes for CASSADGLAGGETQYF. The variable domain in full, with the rest retrieved from reference TRBV9 and TRBJ2-5, is DSGVTQTPKHLITATGQRVTLRCSPRSGDLSVYWYQQSLDQGLQFLIQYYNGEERAKGNILERFSAQQFPDLHSELNLSSLELGDSALYFCASSADGLAGGETQYFGPGTRLLVL.

V gene TRBV7-9 combines with J gene TRBJ1-4; 7 bases are shared with TRBD1. Germline CDR1 is SEHNR and CDR2 is FQNEAQ (reference sequence). The CDR3 is made up of 17 amino acids. Trimming removed 4 bases from V and 1 base from J; junction bases left unmatched: 9. The CDR3 bases are TGTGCCAGCAGCTCCGAACAGGGGTTAGGAACTAATGAAAAACTGTTTTTT. Residues: CASSSEQGLGTNEKLFF. Using reference TRBV7-9 and TRBJ1-4 for the parts outside the CDR3, the full variable domain is DTGVSQNPRHKITKRGQNVTFRCDPISEHNRLYWYRQTLGQGPEFLTYFQNEAQLEKSRLLSDRFSAERPKGSFSTLEIQRTEQGDSAMYLCASSSEQGLGTNEKLFFGSGTQLSVL.

The chain combines TRBV30 with TRBJ2-3; TRBD2 agrees at 10 bases. The germline gives CDR1 GTSNPN, CDR2 SVGIG (reference sequence). V was pared by 5 bases and J by 4 bases, with 6 bases of the junction left unmatched. This CDR3 is built from 14 residues. The CDR3 is CAWDPGLAPDTQYF. The CDR3 coding sequence is TGTGCCTGGGATCCGGGACTAGCGCCAGATACGCAGTATTTT.

This chain links TRBV2 with TRBJ2-1; tentatively, D is TRBD2 (6 bases). CDR1 is SNHLY and CDR2 is FYNNEI in the germline V gene. The V gene lost 8 bases and the J gene lost 7 bases, with 12 bases spanning the gap. The CDR3 extends over 12 amino acids. CDR3 bases: TGTGCCAGCGTGGTCGGGGGAAATGAGCAGTTCTTC. This sequence encodes CASVVGGNEQFF. The full variable domain, rest sourced from reference TRBV2 and TRBJ2-1, is EPEVTQTPSHQVTQMGQEVILRCVPISNHLYFYWYRQILGQKVEFLVSFYNNEISEKSEIFDDQFSVERPDGSNFTLKIRSTKLEDSAMYFCASVVGGNEQFFGPGTRLTVL.

The chain is built from TRBV4-2 and TRBJ2-3, with 8 bases lining up with TRBD1. CDR3 size: 16 residues. The J segment lost 2 bases and the V segment lost 4 bases, leaving 8 bases of the junction unmatched. Germline loops: CDR1 LGHNA, CDR2 YNFKEQ. This CDR3 reads CASSRIGTGDTDTQYF. CDR3 in DNA: TGTGCCAGCAGCCGAATAGGGACAGGCGACACAGATACGCAGTATTTT.

V gene TRBV30 combines with J gene TRBJ1-4; D possibly corresponds to TRBD1 (5 bases). The CDR3 contains 12 residues. Germline CDR1 reads GTSNPN; CDR2 reads SVGIG (reference sequence). The ends were cut back, 0 bases at V and 7 bases at J, with 6 bases in the middle. The CDR3 sequence: CAWSVRGEKLFF. The CDR3 nucleotides read TGTGCCTGGAGTGTAAGGGGTGAAAAACTGTTTTTT.

This clone was seen a single time. The CDR3 reads CASSLSFRVEETQYF. CDR3 nucleotides: TGTGCCAGCAGCTTATCGTTCCGGGTCGAAGAGACCCAGTACTTC. The V call is TRBV7-6, the J call TRBJ2-5; the D is unclear. The length of the CDR3 is 15 residues. V lost 2 bases and J lost 3, with 13 bases in between. The germline V gene encodes CDR1 SGHVS and CDR2 FNYEAQ.

This clone was counted between two and nine times. V gene TRBV7-9 combines with J gene TRBJ1-5; D gene ambiguous. This CDR3 comprises 13 residues. Per germline, CDR1 SEHNR and CDR2 FQNEAQ (reference sequence). V was trimmed by 3 bases and J by 5 bases, leaving 8 bases between them. The CDR3 sequence: CASSFNGDQPQHF. The CDR3 DNA reads as TGTGCCAGCAGCTTCAACGGAGATCAGCCCCAGCATTTT.

The chain employs TRBV5-1 and TRBJ2-1, with 7 bases aligning to TRBD1. The CDR3 length is 15 residues. Per germline, CDR1 SGHRS and CDR2 YFSETQ. Unmatched junction bases numbered 1, after V lost 0 bases and J lost 1 base. In DNA, the CDR3 is TGCGCCAGCAGCTTGGCCAGGGGGTCCTACAATGAGCAGTTCTTC. Translation gives CASSLARGSYNEQFF.

The V gene is TRBV29-1, the J gene TRBJ2-3, with D tentatively TRBD2 (6 bases). V lost 5 bases and J 2 bases, leaving 23 bases between the germline ends. CDR1 and CDR2 from the germline V gene are SQVTM and ANQGSEA. The CDR3 consists of 17 residues. CDR3 nucleotides: TGCAGCGTTTCAAGTAGGCTAGCGTGGAACCACACAGATACGCAGTATTTT. Its protein product is CSVSSRLAWNHTDTQYF.

This chain joins TRBV5-1 and TRBJ2-1, with TRBD2 as a possible D gene (5 bases). Per germline, CDR1 SGHRS and CDR2 YFSETQ. V was trimmed by 3 bases and J by 0 bases, leaving 10 bases between them. This CDR3 spans 15 amino acids. The CDR3 bases are TGCGCCAGCAGCTCCGATGGGAGCTCCTACAATGAGCAGTTCTTC. Translating gives CASSSDGSSYNEQFF.

V usage is TRBV7-2 and J usage is TRBJ2-3, with D perhaps matching TRBD1 (6 bases). Trimming stripped 2 bases from V and 2 bases from J, with 14 bases between. The V gene's germline CDR1 is SGHTA and CDR2 FQGNSA. There are 16 residues in the CDR3. The CDR3 sequence is CASSLSLTGYTDTQYF. In DNA, the CDR3 is TGTGCCAGCAGCTTAAGTCTGACAGGATACACAGATACGCAGTATTTT.

The V call is TRBV6-1, the J call TRBJ2-7; no definite D call. The CDR3 length is 13 residues. Germline V lookup: CDR1 MNHNS, CDR2 SASEGT. V shed 1 base and J shed 3 bases, with 7 bases lying between them. For the CDR3, the DNA is TGTGCCAGCAGTGAAGTCAGTTACTACGAGCAGTACTTC. It encodes CASSEVSYYEQYF.

The chain combines TRBV5-1 with TRBJ1-4; 12 nucleotides agree with TRBD1. Germline assignment: CDR1 SGHRS and CDR2 YFSETQ. The junction had 3 bases not matched to a gene; V was cut back by 3 bases and J by 6 bases. The CDR3 totals 15 residues. This CDR3 is CASSWGQGADEKLFF. The CDR3 region has the DNA TGCGCCAGCAGCTGGGGACAGGGGGCAGATGAAAAACTGTTTTTT.

This rearrangement joins TRBV27 to TRBJ1-2, with D possibly being TRBD1 (5 bases). The germline gives CDR1 MNHEY, CDR2 SMNVEV (reference sequence). CDR3 length: 15 amino acids. Trimming shortened V by 0 bases and J by 3 bases, and 11 bases separated the two germline ends. CDR3 in amino acids: CASSLSPGRDYGYTF. CDR3 DNA sequence: TGTGCCAGCAGTTTATCGCCAGGGAGGGACTATGGCTACACCTTC.

Comments on this clone: The same CDR3 arises from other DNA sequences in this sample as well. The chain couples TRBV5-1 to TRBJ1-5, with TRBD1 matching over 10 bases. The V segment lost 4 bases and the J segment 4 bases; nucleotides outside the gene matches: 2. Germline CDR1 and CDR2: SGHRS and YFSETQ. The CDR3 consists of 14 residues. CDR3 nucleotide sequence: TGCGCCAGCAGCCCGGGACAGGGGAATCAGCCCCAGCATTTT. It translates to CASSPGQGNQPQHF.